Listed below are T cell receptor beta chains from one sample, sequenced in a study of blood T cell repertoires in COVID-19. The method was immunoSEQ multiplex PCR; TCRdb's version includes in-frame clones alone and lacks a portion of them. Of hundreds of thousands of clones listed, approximately 90% are singletons. Sequencing was performed on peripheral blood. These receptors all come from a man aged 35-49 years with acute or convalescent COVID-19. Both conserved end residues are part of each CDR3. The D gene is left open where the match is weak. Clone size is stated in some rows and not others, as once, few, many or a class when expanded.

clone size: -
V gene: TRBV28
D gene: TRBD1
J gene: TRBJ1-4
CDR3 protein: CASSQGGANEKLFF
CDR3 DNA: TGTGCCAGCAGCCAGGGGGGAGCTAATGAAAAACTGTTTTTT

clone size: -
V gene: TRBV24-1
D gene: -
J gene: TRBJ2-3
CDR3 protein: CATSDPGSADTQYF
CDR3 DNA: TGTGCCACCAGTGACCCCGGGTCAGCGGATACGCAGTATTTT

clone size: -
V gene: TRBV11-2
D gene: -
J gene: TRBJ1-2
CDR3 protein: CASSHLGDSTNYGYTF
CDR3 DNA: TGTGCCAGCAGCCATCTGGGGGACTCCACTAACTATGGCTACACCTTC

clone size: -
V gene: TRBV11-2
D gene: -
J gene: TRBJ1-2
CDR3 protein: CASSRPGHYYGYTF
CDR3 DNA: TGTGCCAGCAGCAGACCGGGACACTACTATGGCTACACCTTC

clone size: -
V gene: TRBV24-1
D gene: TRBD2
J gene: TRBJ2-3
CDR3 protein: CATSGGAEDTQYF
CDR3 DNA: TGTGCCACCAGCGGGGGGGCCGAAGATACGCAGTATTTT

clone size: few
V gene: TRBV7-9
D gene: -
J gene: TRBJ2-2
CDR3 protein: CASNGVFANTGELFF
CDR3 DNA: TGTGCCAGCAACGGTGTCTTCGCGAACACCGGGGAGCTGTTTTTT

clone size: -
V gene: TRBV28
D gene: -
J gene: TRBJ1-5
CDR3 protein: CASKQGLDQPQHF
CDR3 DNA: TGTGCCAGCAAACAGGGACTAGATCAGCCCCAGCATTTT

clone size: -
V gene: TRBV3-1/TRBV3-2
D gene: -
J gene: TRBJ2-6
CDR3 protein: CASSQDDRILPSGANVLTF
CDR3 DNA: TGTGCCAGCAGCCAAGATGACAGAATTCTTCCCTCTGGGGCCAACGTCCTGACTTTC

clone size: -
V gene: TRBV11-2
D gene: TRBD1
J gene: TRBJ2-7
CDR3 protein: CASSSPGQGYHEQYF
CDR3 DNA: TGTGCCAGCAGCTCCCCAGGACAGGGTTACCACGAGCAGTACTTC

clone size: -
V gene: TRBV7-2
D gene: TRBD2
J gene: TRBJ2-3
CDR3 protein: CASSLGAGAPSTDTQYF
CDR3 DNA: TGTGCCAGCAGCTTAGGAGCGGGAGCTCCTAGCACAGATACGCAGTATTTT

clone size: -
V gene: TRBV14
D gene: TRBD2
J gene: TRBJ2-3
CDR3 protein: CASSQTLAGATDTQYF
CDR3 DNA: TGTGCCAGCAGCCAAACACTAGCGGGGGCAACAGATACGCAGTATTTT

clone size: -
V gene: TRBV6-5
D gene: -
J gene: TRBJ2-1
CDR3 protein: CASSSRGAGNEQFF
CDR3 DNA: TGTGCCAGCAGTTCCCGGGGGGCGGGCAATGAGCAGTTCTTC

clone size: -
V gene: TRBV28
D gene: -
J gene: TRBJ1-2
CDR3 protein: CASSLGSGRRYGYTF
CDR3 DNA: TGTGCCAGCAGCCTGGGCTCTGGGCGTAGATATGGCTACACCTTC

clone size: -
V gene: TRBV23-1
D gene: TRBD1
J gene: TRBJ2-6
CDR3 protein: CASSQSGESRGLGANVLTF
CDR3 DNA: TGCGCCAGCAGTCAATCCGGGGAGAGCAGGGGGCTTGGGGCCAACGTCCTGACTTTC

clone size: -
V gene: TRBV5-1
D gene: TRBD1
J gene: TRBJ2-5
CDR3 protein: CASSPRTGGIGETQYF
CDR3 DNA: TGCGCCAGCAGCCCCCGGACAGGGGGCATAGGAGAGACCCAGTACTTC

clone size: -
V gene: TRBV4-2
D gene: TRBD2
J gene: TRBJ2-1
CDR3 protein: CASSRKPAGGGEQFF
CDR3 DNA: TGTGCCAGCAGCCGGAAGCCAGCGGGAGGGGGTGAGCAGTTCTTC

clone size: few
V gene: TRBV7-9
D gene: TRBD1
J gene: TRBJ1-4
CDR3 protein: CASSPGQGARREKLFF
CDR3 DNA: TGTGCCAGCAGCCCGGGACAGGGGGCGCGAAGAGAAAAACTGTTTTTT

clone size: -
V gene: TRBV9
D gene: TRBD1
J gene: TRBJ1-4
CDR3 protein: CASSVATGEKLFF
CDR3 DNA: TGTGCCAGCAGCGTAGCGACAGGGGAAAAACTGTTTTTT

clone size: few
V gene: TRBV28
D gene: TRBD1
J gene: TRBJ1-2
CDR3 protein: CASSFQDRDYGYTF
CDR3 DNA: TGTGCCAGCAGTTTCCAGGACAGGGACTATGGCTACACCTTC

clone size: -
V gene: TRBV6-6
D gene: -
J gene: TRBJ1-5
CDR3 protein: CASSWGDGNQPQHF
CDR3 DNA: TGTGCCAGCAGTTGGGGAGATGGAAATCAGCCCCAGCATTTT

clone size: -
V gene: TRBV5-4
D gene: TRBD1
J gene: TRBJ2-1
CDR3 protein: CASSGGQSSYNEQFF
CDR3 DNA: TGTGCCAGCTCTGGGGGACAGAGCTCCTACAATGAGCAGTTCTTC

clone size: -
V gene: TRBV28
D gene: TRBD1
J gene: TRBJ1-4
CDR3 protein: CASIPTGREKLFF
CDR3 DNA: TGTGCCAGCATCCCGACAGGGCGGGAAAAACTGTTTTTT

clone size: -
V gene: TRBV6-5
D gene: TRBD1
J gene: TRBJ2-3
CDR3 protein: CASRETGVGDTQYF
CDR3 DNA: TGTGCCAGCAGGGAGACAGGGGTGGGAGATACGCAGTATTTT

clone size: -
V gene: TRBV14
D gene: -
J gene: TRBJ2-1
CDR3 protein: CASSHRVYSYNEQFF
CDR3 DNA: TGTGCCAGCAGCCATCGTGTGTATTCCTACAATGAGCAGTTCTTC

clone size: -
V gene: TRBV2
D gene: -
J gene: TRBJ1-6
CDR3 protein: CASSEVGGVGTPLHF
CDR3 DNA: TGTGCCAGCAGTGAAGTAGGAGGGGTCGGGACTCCCCTCCACTTT

clone size: -
V gene: TRBV5-1
D gene: TRBD2
J gene: TRBJ2-3
CDR3 protein: CASSLGSGGEGTDTQYF
CDR3 DNA: TGCGCCAGCAGCTTAGGTAGCGGGGGAGAGGGCACAGATACGCAGTATTTT

clone size: -
V gene: TRBV11-2
D gene: TRBD1
J gene: TRBJ1-4
CDR3 protein: CASSLSGRGRTNEKLFF
CDR3 DNA: TGTGCCAGCAGCTTATCGGGCAGGGGGCGAACTAATGAAAAACTGTTTTTT

clone size: -
V gene: TRBV19
D gene: -
J gene: TRBJ2-1
CDR3 protein: CASSTGSYNEQFF
CDR3 DNA: TGTGCCAGTAGTACCGGGTCCTACAATGAGCAGTTCTTC

clone size: -
V gene: TRBV10-2
D gene: TRBD1
J gene: TRBJ1-2
CDR3 protein: CASSGYQIQGANYGYTF
CDR3 DNA: TGCGCCAGCAGTGGATACCAAATACAGGGGGCGAACTATGGCTACACCTTC